Below, one T cell receptor beta chain is given with its context. As yet, its antigen is unknown. This sample is drawn from a study of Ad26.COV2.S vaccination and SARS-CoV-2 variants. Germline V gives CDR1 LGHDT, CDR2 YNNKEL (reference sequence). Germline trimming cut 0 bases from V and 4 bases from J; bases unmatched to any gene: 7. This CDR3 is 17 amino acids long. Study-wide findings and caveats: Placebo recipients had lower spike-specific TCR breadth than vaccine recipients. Post-vaccination breadth of spike-specific CD8+ and CD4+ T cell responses was reportedly substantial.

Here immunoSEQ multiplex PCR was the method, and the copy in TCRdb shows in-frame clones only, minus some. Seen here are approximately 340,000 clones, 92% observed once, and the top ten hold about 3.8%. The clonotype comes from a human donor who had recovered from COVID-19. Material: peripheral blood, obtained after recovery from COVID-19. V gene TRBV3-1 (or the pseudogene TRBV3-2) combines with J gene TRBJ2-1, with 9 nucleotides matching TRBD1. The CDR3 DNA reads TGTGCCAGCAGCCAAGATCCGAGGACAGGGGTGTACAATGAGCAGTTCTTC. Its translation: CASSQDPRTGVYNEQFF.